This TCR beta chain comes out of a study of blood T cell repertoires in COVID-19. Study as a whole: From the United States, Italy and Spain came samples of acute and convalescent COVID-19. Nucleic acid was either cDNA or gDNA, and it came from T cells, B-cell-depleted T cells, or PBMCs.

In the study's own analysis: Estimation of nucleated cell counts was performed using reference gene primer amplification. TCRdb's table, derived via immunoSEQ multiplex PCR, lists solely in-frame clones and lacks some. D and trimming were read from the DNA, whereas the V and J calls and clone size are those reported in that table. The sample shows about 240,000 clones, 82% of them seen only once. Sequences were obtained from peripheral blood. The receptor comes from an older woman with active or convalescent COVID-19.

CDR3 bases: TGTGCCAGTAGTGACAGGGCGGGATTCTATGGCTACACCTTC. Amino acid sequence: CASSDRAGFYGYTF. This chain uses TRBV19 with TRBJ1-2; TRBD1 matches 7 bases. This CDR3 is built from 14 residues. V lost 5 bases, J lost 4 bases, and 7 bases stayed unmatched. CDR1 and CDR2 from the germline V gene are LNHDA and SQIVND (reference sequence).